The 26 T cell receptor beta chains reported below all come from one sample, sequenced in a study of shared clonotypes between healthy human individuals. Libraries were prepared by immunoSEQ multiplex PCR; TCRdb keeps only in-frame clonotypes and omits some of them. The table includes about 470,000 clones, 70% to 80% detected once. What was sequenced was PBMCs. These TCRs come from a woman aged 40-49 years in good health. Some clones in this sample may be carry-over from other donors' samples.

CDR3 sequence (DNA): TGTGCCAGCAGCTTAAGATCGGGCAATCAGCCCCAGCATTTT. Translated, it gives CASSLRSGNQPQHF. V is TRBV7-2 and J is TRBJ1-5; D unclear. The germline V gene has CDR1 SGHTA and CDR2 FQGNSA. The length of the CDR3 is 14 residues. V was trimmed by 2 bases and J by 2 bases, leaving 7 bases between them. Using reference TRBV7-2 and TRBJ1-5 for the parts outside the CDR3, the full variable domain is GAGVSQSPSNKVTEKGKDVELRCDPISGHTALYWYRQSLGQGLEFLIYFQGNSAPDKSGLPSDRFSAERTGGSVSTLTIQRTQQEDSAVYLCASSLRSGNQPQHFGDGTRLSIL.

This chain's CDR3 is CASSLDLIYYEQYF. CDR3 DNA sequence: TGTGCCAGCAGCTTAGATCTGATTTACTACGAGCAGTACTTC. This chain connects TRBV11-2 to TRBJ2-7; D is unresolved. Trimming removed 0 bases at V and 3 bases at J, with 9 bases between. This CDR3 comprises 14 residues. Looked up from germline, CDR1 is SGHAT and CDR2 is FQNNGV.

The chain recombines TRBV11-2 with TRBJ2-7, with 8 bases that match TRBD2. Germline assignment: CDR1 SGHAT and CDR2 FQNNGV. The V segment lost 5 bases and the J segment 4 bases; nucleotides outside the gene matches: 7. The CDR3 loop spans 14 amino acids. The CDR3 DNA reads as TGTGCCAGCAGCCCGGGACTAGGATTATACGAGCAGTACTTC. Translating it yields CASSPGLGLYEQYF.

The CDR3 region has the DNA TGTGCCAGCAGGAGACTAGCGACGAGCTCCTACGAGCAGTACTTC. This sequence encodes CASRRLATSSYEQYF. This chain links TRBV7-2 with TRBJ2-7; 8 nucleotides agree with TRBD2. CDR1 and CDR2 (germline): SGHTA, FQGNSA. The length of the CDR3 is 15 residues. The trim removed 6 bases at V and 0 bases at J, leaving 7 bases unmatched.

This rearrangement joins TRBV7-8 to TRBJ2-5; 10 nucleotides align to TRBD1. CDR1 and CDR2 (germline): SGHVS, FQNEAQ. V trimming: 5 bases; J trimming: 4 bases; junction bases outside the gene matches: 7. The CDR3 has 15 residues. Written as DNA, the CDR3 is TGTGCCAGCAGCAACCTCCGGGACAGGGGAGAGACCCAGTACTTC. Its translation is CASSNLRDRGETQYF.

The chain combines TRBV6-1 with TRBJ2-7; 8 bases match TRBD2. The ends lost 7 bases at V and 4 bases at J; junction bases unmatched: 9. CDR1 and CDR2 (germline): MNHNS, SASEGT. CDR3 length: 14 amino acids. CDR3 sequence: CASTESGSSYEQYF. The DNA of the CDR3 is TGTGCCAGCACGGAGAGCGGGAGTTCATACGAGCAGTACTTC.

The chain is built from TRBV19 and TRBJ1-2; 11 positions match TRBD1. Germline V gene lookup returns CDR1 LNHDA and CDR2 SQIVND (reference sequence). This CDR3 region has 17 residues. The trim removed 5 bases at V and 0 bases at J, leaving 8 bases unmatched. The CDR3 nucleotides read TGTGCCAGTAGTCCGTCCCGGGACAGGGGGGCTAACTATGGCTACACCTTC. Its protein product is CASSPSRDRGANYGYTF.

This clone showed up many times. This chain joins TRBV6-5 and TRBJ2-1; 7 nucleotides agree with TRBD1. The CDR3 is 14 amino acids. V trimming: 4 bases; J trimming: 6 bases; junction bases outside the gene matches: 6. Per the germline V gene, CDR1 is MNHEY and CDR2 is SVGAGI. The chain's CDR3 is CASSSGTEGNEQFF. The CDR3 nucleotides are TGTGCCAGCAGTTCGGGGACAGAAGGCAATGAGCAGTTCTTC.

The chain employs TRBV13 and TRBJ2-1; 8 nucleotides align to TRBD2. The CDR3 is made up of 17 amino acids. Unmatched junction bases numbered 10, after V lost 5 bases and J lost 1 base. Germline-derived CDR1 and CDR2 are PRHDT and FYEKMQ (reference sequence). This CDR3 is CASSLPNSGVSYNEQFF. DNA for the CDR3: TGTGCCAGCAGCCTCCCGAATAGCGGGGTATCCTACAATGAGCAGTTCTTC.

V is TRBV18 and J is TRBJ1-2; TRBD1 might be the D (6 bases). The CDR3 is made up of 14 amino acids. In germline, CDR1 is KGHSH, CDR2 LQKENI. V lost 2 bases and J 4 bases, leaving 11 bases between the germline ends. CDR3 protein: CASSPTGASYGYTF. In DNA form, the CDR3 reads TGTGCCAGCTCACCAACGGGGGCGAGCTATGGCTACACCTTC.

In its sample, this clone was seen once. The rearrangement links TRBV7-3 to TRBJ2-7; D ambiguous. Trimming cost V 1 base and J 3 bases, with 7 bases left between them. There are 13 residues in the CDR3. CDR1 is SGHTA, CDR2 FQGTGA, per germline. This CDR3 is CASSLIPSYEQYF. In DNA form, the CDR3 reads TGTGCCAGCAGCTTAATCCCTAGCTACGAGCAGTACTTC.

In this sample, this clone turned up a few times. The chain carries TRBV6-4 and TRBJ1-5; D is undetermined. Trimming took 6 bases from V and 4 from J, leaving 10 bases between them. The CDR3 loop spans 13 amino acids. CDR1 is MRHNA, CDR2 SNTAGT, per germline. CDR3 loop: CASSLDSNQPQHF. CDR3 bases: TGTGCCAGCAGCCTGGACTCTAATCAGCCCCAGCATTTT.

The chain combines TRBV27 with TRBJ1-5, with 12 bases matching TRBD1. CDR3 length: 20 amino acids. Trimming cost V 6 bases and J 0 bases; bases outside gene matches: 15. In germline, CDR1 is MNHEY, CDR2 SMNVEV (reference sequence). Written as DNA, the CDR3 is TGTGCCAGCAGCCCCATACGCACTGGGACAGGGGGCGGTAGCAATCAGCCCCAGCATTTT. Its protein product is CASSPIRTGTGGGSNQPQHF.

The chain is built from TRBV6-1 and TRBJ1-1; TRBD1 matches 8 bases. This CDR3 contains 15 residues. Germline loops: CDR1 MNHNS, CDR2 SASEGT. The V segment lost 5 bases and the J segment 2 bases; nucleotides outside the gene matches: 7. The CDR3 spells CASSKYGTGNTEAFF. The DNA of the CDR3 is TGTGCCAGCAGTAAATACGGGACAGGCAACACTGAAGCTTTCTTT.

This clone appeared once. The genes are TRBV15 and TRBJ2-5, with TRBD2 matching over 9 bases. With the DNA end fitting TRBJ2-7 better, the J assignment may be wrong. CDR3 length: 15 amino acids. CDR1 LNHNV and CDR2 YYDKDF come from the germline V gene (reference sequence). Written as DNA, the CDR3 is TGTGCCACCAGCAGAGAGCGGGAGGGCCCGAACGAGCAGTACTTC. Amino acids: CATSREREGPNEQYF.

The rearrangement joins TRBV2 to TRBJ1-6; TRBD1 agrees at 9 bases. Trimming removed 5 bases from V and 7 bases from J; junction bases left unmatched: 9. The CDR3 runs to 16 residues. The germline gives CDR1 SNHLY, CDR2 FYNNEI. The CDR3, as DNA: TGTGCCAGCAGTAAAGAGGTGGGGACAGGGAATTCACCCCTCCACTTT. The encoded protein is CASSKEVGTGNSPLHF.

The genes are TRBV21-1 and TRBJ2-2; TRBD1 was called by the table and not checked on the DNA. TRBV21-1 is tagged as a pseudogene. CDR3 size: 18 residues. The CDR3 sequence is CASSQGEAIRGRTGELFF. CDR3 sequence (DNA): TGTGCCAGCAGCCAGGGGGAAGCGATTCGAGGGCGCACCGGGGAGCTGTTTTTT.

This clone was found a few times. The CDR3 nucleotides are TGTGCCAGCAGCCCAGACAGGATGAACACTGAAGCTTTCTTT. This codes for CASSPDRMNTEAFF. The chain uses TRBV6-6 and TRBJ1-1, with D possibly matching TRBD1 (6 bases). Trimming left V 6 bases short and J 0 bases short, with 11 bases between. This CDR3 has 14 amino acids. Per the germline V gene, CDR1 is MNHNY and CDR2 is SVGAGI (reference sequence).

This clone appeared once. V gene TRBV19 combines with J gene TRBJ1-1, with 9 bases that match TRBD1. With 4 bases clipped from V and 3 bases from J, the junction kept 15 bases outside the gene matches. The CDR3 extends over 18 amino acids. CDR1 and CDR2 (germline): LNHDA, SQIVND (reference sequence). The CDR3 protein is CASSTPPGQGSLYTEAFF. In DNA, the CDR3 is TGTGCCAGTAGTACTCCTCCGGGACAGGGTAGTTTATACACTGAAGCTTTCTTT. The full variable domain, its missing parts supplied by reference TRBV19 and TRBJ1-1, is DGGITQSPKYLFRKEGQNVTLSCEQNLNHDAMYWYRQDPGQGLRLIYYSQIVNDFQKGDIAEGYSVSREKKESFPLTVTSAQKNPTAFYLCASSTPPGQGSLYTEAFFGQGTRLTVV.

The chain employs TRBV7-2 and TRBJ2-1; possible D gene TRBD2, 5 bases. The V and J ends lost 2 bases and 14 bases respectively, with 10 bases between them. Germline V lookup: CDR1 SGHTA, CDR2 FQGNSA. The CDR3 spans 11 residues. CDR3 sequence reads: CASSLLIGEFF. CDR3 DNA sequence: TGTGCCAGCAGCTTACTAATCGGGGAGTTCTTC.

V is TRBV4-2 and J is TRBJ2-1; D is ambiguous. CDR1 is LGHNA, CDR2 YNFKEQ, per germline. The CDR3 loop spans 13 amino acids. The ends were cut back, 0 bases at V and 6 bases at J, with 6 bases in the middle. In DNA, the CDR3 is TGTGCCAGCAGCCAAGATTCGGCCAATGAGCAGTTCTTC. As protein: CASSQDSANEQFF.

This rearrangement joins TRBV7-9 to TRBJ1-2, with D possibly being TRBD1 (5 bases). Trimming took off 1 base at V and 4 bases at J, with 10 bases between the two ends. The CDR3 totals 14 residues. CDR1 and CDR2 (germline): SEHNR, FQNEAQ (reference sequence). Here the CDR3 DNA reads TGTGCCAGCAGCTTAGTCTCTGGGACCTATGGCTACACCTTC. It codes for CASSLVSGTYGYTF. Drawing the rest from reference TRBV7-9 and TRBJ1-2, the complete variable domain is DTGVSQNPRHKITKRGQNVTFRCDPISEHNRLYWYRQTLGQGPEFLTYFQNEAQLEKSRLLSDRFSAERPKGSFSTLEIQRTEQGDSAMYLCASSLVSGTYGYTFGSGTRLTVV.

This clone was observed a single time. J is TRBJ2-3 and V is TRBV11-2, with D possibly being TRBD2 (6 bases). The ends were cut back, 8 bases at V and 8 bases at J, with 14 bases in the middle. Germline CDR1 reads SGHAT; CDR2 reads FQNNGV. The CDR3 sequence is 12 residues long. The CDR3 reads CASSWAEGTQYF. Here the CDR3 DNA reads TGTGCCAGCTCCTGGGCGGAGGGTACGCAGTATTTT. Filled out from reference TRBV11-2 and TRBJ2-3, the complete variable domain reads EAGVAQSPRYKIIEKRQSVAFWCNPISGHATLYWYQQILGQGPKLLIQFQNNGVVDDSQLPKDRFSAERLKGVDSTLKIQPAKLEDSAVYLCASSWAEGTQYFGPGTRLTVL.

To note about this clone: A far larger clone is one nucleotide away, so this likely arose from a read error. The J gene is TRBJ2-1, the V gene TRBV10-3; possible D gene TRBD2, 5 bases. The germline gives CDR1 ENHRY, CDR2 SYGVKD. This CDR3 comprises 14 residues. CDR3 sequence reads: CAISEGSSDNEQFF. The CDR3 DNA sequence: TGTGCCATCAGTGAAGGGAGCTCCGACAATGAGCAGTTCTTC.

The CDR3 nucleotides read TGTGCCAGCAGCCCCAGTAGCGGGAGAAACTACAATGAGCAGTTCTTC. Translating gives CASSPSSGRNYNEQFF. V and J are TRBV9 and TRBJ2-1, with 9 nucleotides matching TRBD2. Germline CDR1 reads SGDLS; CDR2 reads YYNGEE. Trimming at V came to 4 bases and at J to 3 bases, leaving 8 bases not matched to a gene. The CDR3 covers 16 residues.

The rearrangement links TRBV4-2 to TRBJ1-2; TRBD1 might be the D (6 bases). Trimming removed 2 bases at V and 2 bases at J, with 12 bases between. CDR1 LGHNA and CDR2 YNFKEQ come from the germline V gene. The CDR3 spans 15 residues. Here the CDR3 reads CASSQPGHQNYGYTF. Written as DNA, the CDR3 is TGTGCCAGCAGCCAACCGGGACACCAGAACTATGGCTACACCTTC.